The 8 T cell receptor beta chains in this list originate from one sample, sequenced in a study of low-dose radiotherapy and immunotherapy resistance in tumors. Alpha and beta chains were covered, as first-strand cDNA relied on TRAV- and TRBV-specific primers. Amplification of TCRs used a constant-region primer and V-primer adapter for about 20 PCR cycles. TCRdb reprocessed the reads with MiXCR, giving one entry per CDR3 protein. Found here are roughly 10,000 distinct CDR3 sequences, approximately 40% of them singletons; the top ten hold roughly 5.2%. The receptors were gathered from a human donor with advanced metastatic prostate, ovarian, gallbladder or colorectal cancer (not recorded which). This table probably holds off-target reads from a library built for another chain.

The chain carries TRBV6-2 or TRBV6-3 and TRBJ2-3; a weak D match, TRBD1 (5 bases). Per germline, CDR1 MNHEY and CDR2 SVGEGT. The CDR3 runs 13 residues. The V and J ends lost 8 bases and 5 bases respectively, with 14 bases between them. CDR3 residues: CASGSDRKDTQYF. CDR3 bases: TGTGCCAGCGGGTCCGACAGAAAAGATACGCAGTATTTT.

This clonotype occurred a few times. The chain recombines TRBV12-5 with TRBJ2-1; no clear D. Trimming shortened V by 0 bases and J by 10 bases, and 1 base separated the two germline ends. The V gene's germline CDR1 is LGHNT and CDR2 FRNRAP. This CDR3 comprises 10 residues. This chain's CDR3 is CASGLVEQFF. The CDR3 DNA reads TGTGCTAGTGGTTTGGTGGAGCAGTTCTTC.

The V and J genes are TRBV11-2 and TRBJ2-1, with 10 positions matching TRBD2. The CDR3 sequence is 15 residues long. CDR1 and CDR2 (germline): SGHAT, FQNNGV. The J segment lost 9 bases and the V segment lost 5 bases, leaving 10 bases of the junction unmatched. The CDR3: CASSPQLAGRGEQFF. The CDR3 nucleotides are TGTGCCAGCAGCCCCCAACTAGCGGGAAGAGGTGAGCAGTTCTTC.

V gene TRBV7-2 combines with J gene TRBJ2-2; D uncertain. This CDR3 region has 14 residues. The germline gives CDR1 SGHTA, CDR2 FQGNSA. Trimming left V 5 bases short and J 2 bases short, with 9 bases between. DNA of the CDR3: TGTGCCAGCAGCCTAGAGATCAACACCGGGGAGCTGTTTTTT. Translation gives CASSLEINTGELFF.

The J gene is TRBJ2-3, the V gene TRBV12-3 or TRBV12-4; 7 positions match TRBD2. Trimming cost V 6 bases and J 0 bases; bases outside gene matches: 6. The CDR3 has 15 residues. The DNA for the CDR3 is TGTGCCAGCAGCCCCCCGGGGGGAAGCACAGATACGCAGTATTTT. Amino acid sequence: CASSPPGGSTDTQYF.

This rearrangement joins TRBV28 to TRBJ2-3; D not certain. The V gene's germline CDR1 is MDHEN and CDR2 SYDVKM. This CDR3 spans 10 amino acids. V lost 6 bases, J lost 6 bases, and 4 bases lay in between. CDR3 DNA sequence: TGTGCCAGCAGGGATGATACGCAGTATTTT. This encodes CASRDDTQYF. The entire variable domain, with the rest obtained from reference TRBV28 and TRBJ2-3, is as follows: DVKVTQSSRYLVKRTGEKVFLECVQDMDHENMFWYRQDPGLGLRLIYFSYDVKMKEKGDIPEGYSVSREKKERFSLILESASTNQTSMYLCASRDDTQYFGPGTRLTVL.

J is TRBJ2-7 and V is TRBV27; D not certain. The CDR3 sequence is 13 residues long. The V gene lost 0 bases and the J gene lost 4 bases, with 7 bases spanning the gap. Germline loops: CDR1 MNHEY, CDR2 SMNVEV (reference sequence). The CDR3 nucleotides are TGTGCCAGCAGTTTATCATCTGATTACGAGCAGTACTTC. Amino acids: CASSLSSDYEQYF.

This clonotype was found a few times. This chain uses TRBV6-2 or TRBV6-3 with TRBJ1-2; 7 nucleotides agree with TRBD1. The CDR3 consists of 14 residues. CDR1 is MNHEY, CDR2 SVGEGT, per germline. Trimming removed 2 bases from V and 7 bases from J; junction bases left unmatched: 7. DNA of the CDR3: TGTGCCAGCAGTTACGCCACAGGGGAGGCTGGCTACACCTTC. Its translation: CASSYATGEAGYTF.